This passage covers 16 T cell receptor beta chains from one sample sequenced in a study of T-cell memory formation after mild COVID-19 (dated by TCRdb to the early 2020s). The library was prepared using 5' RACE. The instrument given in TCRdb is Illumina NovaSeq 6000. Through fastp at Q25 and MiXCR, TCRdb rebuilt clones from the public reads, retaining in-frame beta chains. For every CDR3 protein sequence, its rows merge into one entry that carries the most common genes and DNA. This sample lists 200,000 to 250,000 distinct CDR3 sequences; over 9.5% were detected once. Around 3.3% of the sample belongs to the ten largest clones. Sequencing input: PBMCs or a T cell subset sorted from them (not recorded which). These TCRs come from a young man who had mild COVID-19 (a few samples of this study predate the infection). The sample titles of this study are shuffled in the database, so cell type and time point are left out; the donor was told from shared clones.

This clonotype was picked up many times. J is TRBJ2-7 and V is TRBV6-1, with D perhaps assigned TRBD1 or TRBD2 (6 bases each). The V and J ends lost 3 bases and 0 bases respectively, with 15 bases between them. The CDR3 has 16 amino acids. Per the germline V gene, CDR1 is MNHNS and CDR2 is SASEGT. The CDR3 is CASSDEGGGSSYEQYF. The CDR3, as DNA: TGTGCCAGCAGTGACGAGGGGGGCGGAAGCTCCTACGAGCAGTACTTC.

This clonotype was counted between two and nine times. The CDR3 nucleotides read TGCGCCAGCAGCTTCGGGCAGCGAGCTGTCACAGATACGCAGTATTTT. This codes for CASSFGQRAVTDTQYF. J is TRBJ2-3 and V is TRBV5-1; D ambiguous. V lost 2 bases and J 2 bases, leaving 15 bases between the germline ends. This CDR3 comprises 16 residues. CDR1 and CDR2 from the germline V gene are SGHRS and YFSETQ.

Only a few counts were recorded for this clonotype. This chain uses TRBV5-6 with TRBJ2-7; maybe TRBD1 (6 bases). CDR1 and CDR2 from the germline V gene are SGHDT and YYEEEE. The CDR3 has 14 amino acids. V was clipped by 0 bases and J by 7 bases, with 14 bases between them. The CDR3 coding sequence is TGTGCCAGCAGCTTGGCGGACAGCCCTAGGGAGCAGTACTTC. Its protein product is CASSLADSPREQYF.

This clonotype came up a few times. The chain has TRBV10-2 and TRBJ2-6; D uncertain. Trimming shortened V by 6 bases and J by 1 base, and 10 bases separated the two germline ends. From germline, CDR1 is WSHSY and CDR2 SAAADI. This CDR3 has 15 residues. The CDR3: CASSNWSSGANVLTF. CDR3 coding DNA: TGCGCCAGCAGCAACTGGAGTTCTGGGGCCAACGTCCTGACTTTC.

This clonotype was observed a few times. This rearrangement joins TRBV5-6 to TRBJ2-3, with TRBD1 matching 7 bases. Germline CDR1 is SGHDT and CDR2 is YYEEEE. The length of the CDR3 is 16 residues. V gave up 0 bases and J gave up 2 bases; unmatched junction bases: 6. In DNA form, the CDR3 reads TGTGCCAGCAGCTTGGCCGAGGGGGCGACCACAGATACGCAGTATTTT. It codes for CASSLAEGATTDTQYF.

This sequence joins TRBV5-1 and TRBJ2-5; D is possibly TRBD1 or TRBD2 (5 bases each). The CDR3 sequence is 11 residues long. V was clipped by 5 bases and J by 10 bases, with 12 bases between them. CDR1 and CDR2 (germline): SGHRS, YFSETQ. As DNA, the CDR3 is TGCGCCAGCAGTCTGGATGGGGGCCAGTACTTC. Translation gives CASSLDGGQYF.

The rearrangement uses TRBV5-6 and TRBJ1-2, with D perhaps TRBD1 (5 bases). The CDR3 spans 13 residues. Germline CDR1 SGHDT, CDR2 YYEEEE. Deletions cut 0 bases from V and 8 bases from J, with 11 bases between. CDR3 sequence reads: CASSLGSGRGYTF. CDR3 sequence (DNA): TGTGCCAGCAGCTTGGGGTCGGGGCGAGGCTACACCTTC.

The chain carries TRBV7-2 and TRBJ2-4; 7 nucleotides agree with TRBD1. Per germline, CDR1 SGHTA and CDR2 FQGNSA. The V and J ends lost 3 bases and 6 bases, in that order; junction bases with no gene match: 5. The CDR3 is made up of 14 amino acids. CDR3 amino acids: CASSFSTGTNIQYF. The DNA of the CDR3 is TGTGCCAGCAGCTTCTCGACAGGGACAAACATTCAGTACTTC.

The genes are TRBV7-8 and TRBJ2-2; no definite D call. The V end was cut by 5 bases, the J end by 0 bases, with 13 bases between. There are 16 residues in the CDR3. CDR1 is SGHVS, CDR2 FQNEAQ, per germline. Written as DNA, the CDR3 is TGTGCCAGCAGCCCATATAATCAGGCGAACACCGGGGAGCTGTTTTTT. Amino acids: CASSPYNQANTGELFF.

This chain uses TRBV3-1 with TRBJ1-4, with a possible D match to TRBD1 (6 bases). V was shortened by 4 bases and J by 3 bases, with 9 bases between the two germline ends. Germline V lookup: CDR1 LGHDT, CDR2 YNNKEL (reference sequence). CDR3 length: 14 amino acids. The CDR3 nucleotides are TGTGCCAGCAGCCCGGGGGCAGCTAATGAAAAACTGTTTTTT. It codes for CASSPGAANEKLFF. The whole variable domain, filled in from reference TRBV3-1 and TRBJ1-4, reads DTAVSQTPKYLVTQMGNDKSIKCEQNLGHDTMYWYKQDSKKFLKIMFSYNNKELIINETVPNRFSPKSPDKAHLNLHINSLELGDSAVYFCASSPGAANEKLFFGSGTQLSVL.

In this sample, this clonotype turned up a few times. The chain is built from TRBV30 and TRBJ2-5; D is ambiguous. Germline V gives CDR1 GTSNPN, CDR2 SVGIG (reference sequence). CDR3 length: 14 amino acids. V shed 0 bases and J shed 7 bases, with 15 bases lying between them. The CDR3 reads CAWSVGPSRLTQYF. Written as DNA, the CDR3 is TGTGCCTGGAGTGTCGGACCATCCCGGTTGACCCAGTACTTC.

This chain joins TRBV20-1 and TRBJ2-3, with TRBD2 as a possible D gene (7 bases). Trimming removed 3 bases at V and 3 bases at J, with 13 bases between. Germline assignment: CDR1 DFQATT and CDR2 SNEGSKA (reference sequence). This CDR3 region has 14 residues. CDR3 loop: CSASQRGATDTQYF. The CDR3 DNA reads TGCAGTGCTAGTCAACGGGGGGCAACAGATACGCAGTATTTT.

There are many counts of this clonotype. The chain couples TRBV7-2 to TRBJ2-5; 11 nucleotides align to TRBD2. After removal of 3 bases from V and 4 bases from J, the junction contained 4 bases not matched to a gene. This CDR3 comprises 15 residues. CDR1 SGHTA and CDR2 FQGNSA come from the germline V gene. The CDR3 sequence: CASSLGTSGGETQYF. In DNA, the CDR3 is TGTGCCAGCAGCTTGGGGACTAGCGGTGGAGAGACCCAGTACTTC.

This clonotype was counted a few times. The genes are TRBV29-1 and TRBJ2-2; D gene uncertain. The CDR3 length is 16 residues. Germline loops: CDR1 SQVTM, CDR2 ANQGSEA. V lost 5 bases and J lost 4, with 20 bases in between. The CDR3 spells CSVRQGQAHPTGELFF. The CDR3 coding sequence is TGCAGCGTTCGTCAAGGGCAGGCCCACCCCACCGGGGAGCTGTTTTTT.

This clonotype was picked up many times. The J gene is TRBJ2-3, the V gene TRBV29-1; 9 bases line up with TRBD1. The V and J ends lost 4 bases and 1 base, in that order; junction bases with no gene match: 0. The CDR3 sequence is 13 residues long. Germline loops: CDR1 SQVTM, CDR2 ANQGSEA. The DNA of the CDR3 is TGCAGCGTTGGGACAGGGGGCACAGATACGCAGTATTTT. Translating gives CSVGTGGTDTQYF.

V usage is TRBV20-1 and J usage is TRBJ1-4, with 8 bases fitting TRBD1. The V and J ends lost 0 bases and 8 bases, in that order; junction bases with no gene match: 5. The CDR3 has 14 amino acids. CDR1 and CDR2 (germline): DFQATT, SNEGSKA (reference sequence). CDR3 sequence reads: CSARDHPGGEKLFF. Here the CDR3 DNA reads TGCAGTGCTAGAGATCACCCAGGGGGCGAAAAACTGTTTTTT.